The clone carrying this T cell receptor beta chain is judged medium-sized. Its cognate antigen is unknown. Stimulation used approximately 9.6 ug/mL lysate from CMV-infected fibroblasts. Memory cells lacking CD40L and CD69 with high CD45RO were sorted. These data originate in a study of persistence of HIV-infected CD4 T cells. On the study more broadly: CD4+ T cells responding to CMV or HIV-1 Gag were isolated. Up to about 180 mL blood was drawn at multiple time points; a couple of donors had single-time leukapheresis.

CDR1 is SNHLY and CDR2 is FYNNEI in the germline V gene. Between the trimmed V and J ends, which lost 3 bases and 2 bases, there was a span of 8 bases. The CDR3 totals 14 residues. The immunoSEQ assay was version 4, run in survey mode. Repertoires were generated with immunoSEQ multiplex PCR, while TCRdb's copy carries only in-frame clones and drops some. The sample includes fewer than 30,000 clones, more than 75% seen only once; the top ten take 4% to 5%. This sample comprised CD4+ T cells sorted from PBMCs after 18-hour stimulation, obtained from a patient who received antiretroviral therapy. The chain links TRBV2 to TRBJ2-1, with D perhaps matching TRBD2 (6 bases). This receptor was taken from an adult man with HIV who was CMV-seropositive. As DNA, the CDR3 is TGTGCCAGCAGTGACGGGACTCCCTACAATGAGCAGTTCTTC. Its protein is CASSDGTPYNEQFF. Full variable domain (remainder filled in from reference TRBV2 and TRBJ2-1): EPEVTQTPSHQVTQMGQEVILRCVPISNHLYFYWYRQILGQKVEFLVSFYNNEISEKSEIFDDQFSVERPDGSNFTLKIRSTKLEDSAMYFCASSDGTPYNEQFFGPGTRLTVL.